The clone carrying this T cell receptor beta chain was seen a handful of times. Its cognate antigen is unknown. The data stem from a study of regulatory T cells in long-lasting Graves disease. Time point given: persistent/refractory GD, antithyroid drugs over 5 years with positive TRAb. Extracted RNA from PBMCs served as the source of the TCR library. Study-wide results and limits: Persistent Graves' patients showed a TCR diversity that was lower than that of newly diagnosed ones. Researchers examined only peripheral blood and not thyroid tissue.

Building the TCR beta libraries relied on iRepertoire HTBI primers, and CDR3 regions underwent Arm-PCR. Via MiXCR, TCRdb re-called the multiplex PCR reads, giving one row per CDR3 protein. Of approximately 360,000 distinct CDR3 sequences in the sample, approximately 23% are singletons; the top ten hold around a quarter. This CDR3 is built from 16 residues. V dropped 3 bases and J dropped 1; count of bases not matched to a gene: 8. Germline CDR1 DFQATT, CDR2 SNEGSKA (reference sequence). The sequencing here drew on peripheral blood mononuclear cells (PBMCs), taken when the disease was refractory, from a patient treated with antithyroid drugs. This chain joins TRBV20-1 and TRBJ2-1, with 8 bases aligning to TRBD1. This clonotype was sampled from a woman in her forties with Graves disease. The CDR3 DNA reads TGCAGTGCTAGGGATAGAGGACAGGGTTCCTACAATGAGCAGTTCTTC. This translates into CSARDRGQGSYNEQFF.